The clone carrying this TCR beta chain has only a few counts. Its antigen remains unknown. TCRdb re-called the 5' RACE reads with MiXCR, one entry per CDR3 protein. The data show roughly 200,000 distinct CDR3 sequences, with around 19% seen just once and 2.4% held by the top ten. This sample is part of a study of T-cell memory formation after mild COVID-19. Overall study findings and caveats: CD4/CD8 balance characterized clones contracting day 15 to 85, and CD4+ skew characterized later expanders.

Sequenced sample: PBMCs or a T cell subset sorted from them (not recorded which). This clonotype originated in an adult woman who had mild COVID-19 (a few samples of this study predate the infection). Cell type and time point are not known.

In nucleotides, the CDR3 is TGTGCTAGTGGCTCCGGGGGACAGAACACTGAAGCTTTCTTT. This gives the protein CASGSGGQNTEAFF. The chain recombines TRBV12-5 with TRBJ1-1; D is possibly TRBD1 (6 bases). The CDR3 contains 14 residues. Germline V gives CDR1 LGHNT, CDR2 FRNRAP. Trimming shortened V by 6 bases and J by 1 base, and 12 bases separated the two germline ends.